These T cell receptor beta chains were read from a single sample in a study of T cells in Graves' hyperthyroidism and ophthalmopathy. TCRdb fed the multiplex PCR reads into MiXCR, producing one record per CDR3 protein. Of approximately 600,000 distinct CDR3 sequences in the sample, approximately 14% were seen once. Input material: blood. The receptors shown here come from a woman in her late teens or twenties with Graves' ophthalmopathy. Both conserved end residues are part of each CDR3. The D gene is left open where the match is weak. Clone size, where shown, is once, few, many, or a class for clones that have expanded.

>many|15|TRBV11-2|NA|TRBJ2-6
CASSHKGVGANVLTF
TGTGCCAGCAGTCATAAGGGGGTTGGGGCCAACGTCCTGACTTTC
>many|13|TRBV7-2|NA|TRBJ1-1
CASSSHRNTEAFF
TGTGCCAGCAGCTCGCATAGGAACACTGAAGCTTTCTTT
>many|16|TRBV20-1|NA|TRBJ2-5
CSARDSRTGRGKTQYF
TGCAGTGCTAGAGACTCTCGGACAGGGCGGGGGAAGACCCAGTACTTC
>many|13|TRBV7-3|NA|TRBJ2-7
CASSPTPGYEQYF
TGTGCCAGCAGCCCCACACCGGGGTACGAGCAGTACTTC
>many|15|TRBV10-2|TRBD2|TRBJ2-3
CASKGTSGSTDTQYF
TGCGCCAGCAAAGGGACTAGCGGGAGCACAGATACGCAGTATTTT
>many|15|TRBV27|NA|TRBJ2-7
CASSRTDGSSYEQYF
TGTGCCAGCAGTCGAACCGACGGGAGCTCCTACGAGCAGTACTTC
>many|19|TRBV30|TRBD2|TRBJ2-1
CAWSGLAGGLLKGDNEQFF
TGTGCCTGGAGTGGGCTAGCGGGAGGTCTCCTAAAGGGGGACAATGAGCAGTTCTTC
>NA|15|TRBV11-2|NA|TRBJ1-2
CASSSLFQGPYGYTF
TGTGCCAGCAGCTCCCTTTTCCAGGGCCCCTATGGCTACACCTTC
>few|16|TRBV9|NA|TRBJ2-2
CASSAGGGAGTGELFF
TGTGCCAGCAGCGCCGGAGGGGGGGCGGGCACCGGGGAGCTGTTTTTT
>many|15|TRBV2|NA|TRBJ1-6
CASLRAAGYNSPLHF
TGTGCCAGCCTACGGGCGGCGGGTTATAATTCACCCCTCCACTTT
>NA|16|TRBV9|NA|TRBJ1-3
CASSASREGPGNTIYF
TGTGCCAGCAGCGCCTCTCGCGAGGGCCCGGGAAACACCATATATTTT
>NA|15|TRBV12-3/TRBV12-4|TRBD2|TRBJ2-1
CASSSPGLGHNEQFF
TGTGCCAGCAGTTCCCCGGGACTAGGCCACAATGAGCAGTTCTTC
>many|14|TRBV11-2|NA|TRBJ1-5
CASSQNSGDQPQHF
TGTGCCAGCAGCCAAAATTCCGGGGATCAGCCCCAGCATTTT
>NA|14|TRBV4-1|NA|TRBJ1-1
CASSQDRRNTEAFF
TGCGCCAGCAGCCAAGATCGGCGGAACACTGAAGCTTTCTTT
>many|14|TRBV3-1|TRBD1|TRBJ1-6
CASSQRDRASPLHF
TGTGCCAGCAGCCAGCGGGACAGAGCTTCACCCCTCCACTTT
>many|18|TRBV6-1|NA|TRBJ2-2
CASSLMGSGGVWTGELFF
TGTGCCAGCAGTCTGATGGGGTCCGGGGGTGTATGGACCGGGGAGCTGTTTTTT
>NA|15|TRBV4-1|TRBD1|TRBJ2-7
CASSHRTGGLYEQYF
TGCGCCAGCAGCCACCGGACAGGGGGCCTCTACGAGCAGTACTTC
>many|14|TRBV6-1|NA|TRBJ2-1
CASREEGSYNEQFF
TGTGCCAGCAGAGAGGAGGGCTCCTACAATGAGCAGTTCTTC
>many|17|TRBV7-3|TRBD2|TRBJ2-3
CASSLISSGSRADTQYF
TGTGCCAGCAGCTTAATATCTAGCGGGAGTCGCGCAGATACGCAGTATTTT
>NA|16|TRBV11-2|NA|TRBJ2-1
CASSLDGSGESDEQFF
TGTGCCAGCAGCTTGGATGGAAGTGGGGAGAGTGATGAGCAGTTCTTC
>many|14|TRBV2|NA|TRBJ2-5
CASSEQGPQETQYF
TGTGCCAGCAGTGAACAGGGGCCCCAAGAGACCCAGTACTTC
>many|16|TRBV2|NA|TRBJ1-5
CASSTRARASNQPQHF
TGTGCCAGCAGTACCCGGGCCCGGGCCAGTAATCAGCCCCAGCATTTT
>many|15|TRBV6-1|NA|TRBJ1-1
CASSDTAHRETEAFF
TGTGCCAGCAGTGACACTGCTCACAGGGAAACTGAAGCTTTCTTT
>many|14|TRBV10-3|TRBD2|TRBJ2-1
CATFSGRSYNEQFF
TGTGCCACCTTTAGCGGGAGGTCCTACAATGAGCAGTTCTTC
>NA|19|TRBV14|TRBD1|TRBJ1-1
CASSHVGTDKLLENTEAFF
TGTGCCAGCAGCCACGTCGGGACAGACAAACTTTTAGAAAACACTGAAGCTTTCTTT